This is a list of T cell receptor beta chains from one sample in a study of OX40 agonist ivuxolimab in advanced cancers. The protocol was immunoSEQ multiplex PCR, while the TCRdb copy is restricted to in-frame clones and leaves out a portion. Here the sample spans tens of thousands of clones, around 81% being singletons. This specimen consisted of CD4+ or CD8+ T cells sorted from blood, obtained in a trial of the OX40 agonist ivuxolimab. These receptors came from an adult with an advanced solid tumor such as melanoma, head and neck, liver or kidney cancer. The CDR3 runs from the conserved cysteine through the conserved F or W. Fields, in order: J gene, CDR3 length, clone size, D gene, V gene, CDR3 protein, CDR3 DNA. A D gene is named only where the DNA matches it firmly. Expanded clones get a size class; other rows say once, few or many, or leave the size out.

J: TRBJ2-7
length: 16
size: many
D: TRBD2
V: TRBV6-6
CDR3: CASSYLLAGSSYEQYF
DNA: TGTGCCAGCAGTTACCTACTAGCGGGCAGCTCCTACGAGCAGTACTTC

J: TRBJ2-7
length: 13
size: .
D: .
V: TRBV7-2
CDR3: CASSLANSYEQYF
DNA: TGTGCCAGCAGCTTAGCGAATAGTTACGAGCAGTACTTC

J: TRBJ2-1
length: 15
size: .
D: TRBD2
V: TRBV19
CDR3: CASSPSGTSYNEQFF
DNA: TGTGCCAGTAGTCCGAGCGGGACCTCCTACAATGAGCAGTTCTTC

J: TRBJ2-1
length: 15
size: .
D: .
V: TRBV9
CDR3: CASAPGATLYNEQFF
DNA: TGTGCCAGCGCCCCCGGTGCTACCTTATACAATGAGCAGTTCTTC

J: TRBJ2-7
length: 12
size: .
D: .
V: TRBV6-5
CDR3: CASSYGFNEQYF
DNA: TGTGCCAGCAGTTACGGCTTTAACGAGCAGTACTTC

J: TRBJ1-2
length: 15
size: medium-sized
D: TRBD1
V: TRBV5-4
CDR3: CASSLQGATVYGYTF
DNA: TGTGCCAGCAGTTTACAGGGGGCAACGGTCTATGGCTACACCTTC

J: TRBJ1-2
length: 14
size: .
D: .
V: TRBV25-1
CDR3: CATSERGPNYGYTF
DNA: TGTGCCACCTCCGAACGTGGGCCCAACTATGGCTACACCTTC

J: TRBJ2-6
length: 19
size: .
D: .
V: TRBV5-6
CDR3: CASSLVFLPYSSGANVLTF
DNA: TGTGCCAGCAGCTTGGTTTTTCTCCCCTACAGCTCTGGGGCCAACGTCCTGACTTTC

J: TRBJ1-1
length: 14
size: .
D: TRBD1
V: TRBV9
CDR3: CASSEGRQGSEAFF
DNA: TGTGCCAGCAGCGAGGGAAGACAGGGGTCTGAAGCTTTCTTT

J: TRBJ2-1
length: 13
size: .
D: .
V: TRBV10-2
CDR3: CASSIRETDEQFF
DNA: TGCGCCAGCAGTATCCGGGAAACCGATGAGCAGTTCTTC

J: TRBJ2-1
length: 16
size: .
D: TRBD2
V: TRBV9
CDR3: CASSPPGTSGHNEQFF
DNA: TGTGCCAGCAGCCCCCCCGGGACTAGCGGGCACAATGAGCAGTTCTTC

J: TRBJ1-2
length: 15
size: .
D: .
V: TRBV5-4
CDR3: CASSLAEGKGVGYTF
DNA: TGTGCCAGCAGCTTGGCCGAGGGGAAGGGGGTAGGCTACACCTTC

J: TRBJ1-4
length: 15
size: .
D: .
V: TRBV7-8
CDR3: CASSLGGGPNEKLFF
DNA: TGTGCCAGCAGCTTAGGGGGCGGACCAAATGAAAAACTGTTTTTT

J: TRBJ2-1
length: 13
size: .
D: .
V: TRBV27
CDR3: CASGTDLGNEQFF
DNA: TGTGCCAGTGGGACTGACCTCGGTAATGAGCAGTTCTTC

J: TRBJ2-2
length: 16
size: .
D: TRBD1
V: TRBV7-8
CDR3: CASSLGTGSNTGELFF
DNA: TGTGCCAGCAGCTTAGGGACAGGGTCGAACACCGGGGAGCTGTTTTTT

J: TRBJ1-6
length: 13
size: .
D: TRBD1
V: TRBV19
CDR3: CASSAGQGFPLHF
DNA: TGTGCCAGTAGCGCGGGACAGGGCTTTCCACTCCACTTT

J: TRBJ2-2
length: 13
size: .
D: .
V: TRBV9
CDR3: CASSVVSSGELFF
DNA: TGTGCCAGCAGCGTAGTCTCCAGCGGGGAGCTGTTTTTT

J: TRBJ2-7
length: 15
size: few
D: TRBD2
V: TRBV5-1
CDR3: CASSLEPGGPYEQYF
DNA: TGCGCCAGCAGCTTGGAGCCGGGAGGGCCCTACGAGCAGTACTTC

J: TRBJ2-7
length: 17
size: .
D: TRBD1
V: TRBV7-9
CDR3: CASSSRDRGISTYEQYF
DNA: TGTGCCAGCAGCTCCCGGGACAGGGGGATCTCAACCTACGAGCAGTACTTC